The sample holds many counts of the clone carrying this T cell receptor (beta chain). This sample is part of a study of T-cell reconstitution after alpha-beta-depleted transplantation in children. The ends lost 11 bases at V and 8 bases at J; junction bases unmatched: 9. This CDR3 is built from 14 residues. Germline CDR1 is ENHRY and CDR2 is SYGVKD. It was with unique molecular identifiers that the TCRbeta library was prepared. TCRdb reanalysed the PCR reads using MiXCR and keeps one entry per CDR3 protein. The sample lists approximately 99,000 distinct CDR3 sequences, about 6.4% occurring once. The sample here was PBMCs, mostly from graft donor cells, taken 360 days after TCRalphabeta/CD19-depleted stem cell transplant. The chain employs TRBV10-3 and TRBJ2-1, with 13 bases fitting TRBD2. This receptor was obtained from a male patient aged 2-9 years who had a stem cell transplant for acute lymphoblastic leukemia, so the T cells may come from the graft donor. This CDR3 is CASGLAGLGDEQFF. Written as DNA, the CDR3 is TGTGCCTCGGGACTAGCGGGGCTTGGGGATGAGCAGTTCTTC.